A single sample is the source of the 14 T cell receptor beta chains below, sequenced in a study of neoadjuvant nivolumab and ipilimumab in lung cancer. The data were produced by immunoSEQ multiplex PCR, yet TCRdb's version contains in-frame clones alone and is incomplete. The sample has about 29,000 clones; 83% are singletons. This material consisted of tumor tissue, taken after neoadjuvant nivolumab, alone or with ipilimumab, at or shortly before surgery. The receptors come from an adult with non-small cell lung cancer.

This clone was detected only a few times. This chain links TRBV28 with TRBJ2-7; D is undetermined. Trimming took 3 bases from V and 2 from J, leaving 8 bases between them. Germline V gives CDR1 MDHEN, CDR2 SYDVKM. The CDR3 has 13 residues. CDR3 sequence (DNA): TGTGCCAGCAGTTTCTTTTACACCTACGAGCAGTACTTC. Residues: CASSFFYTYEQYF.

The chain is built from TRBV2 and TRBJ2-7, with a weak D call TRBD2 (6 bases). Looked up from germline, CDR1 is SNHLY and CDR2 is FYNNEI. Trimming removed 11 bases from V and 6 bases from J, with 17 bases in between. This CDR3 region has 12 residues. In DNA, the CDR3 is TGTGCCTGCGCGTCGGGAGTGGGCGAGCAGTACTTC. This gives the protein CACASGVGEQYF.

V gene TRBV2 combines with J gene TRBJ1-4; maybe TRBD1 (5 bases). In germline, CDR1 is SNHLY, CDR2 FYNNEI. The V end lost 4 bases, the J end lost 0 bases, and 12 bases lay between the germline ends. The CDR3 loop spans 16 amino acids. DNA for the CDR3: TGTGCCAGCAGTGGCGCAGGGCTTGCAACTAATGAAAAACTGTTTTTT. As protein: CASSGAGLATNEKLFF. Complete variable domain (other parts from reference TRBV2 and TRBJ1-4): EPEVTQTPSHQVTQMGQEVILRCVPISNHLYFYWYRQILGQKVEFLVSFYNNEISEKSEIFDDQFSVERPDGSNFTLKIRSTKLEDSAMYFCASSGAGLATNEKLFFGSGTQLSVL.

This clone was observed a few times. The V and J genes are TRBV5-1 and TRBJ1-2; TRBD1 agrees at 9 bases. The CDR3 is made up of 15 amino acids. V was clipped by 1 base and J by 4 bases; unmatched bases: 5. Germline lookup yields CDR1 SGHRS and CDR2 YFSETQ. The CDR3 coding sequence is TGCGCCAGCAGCTTGTGGACAGGGGATCCCTATGGCTACACCTTC. This encodes CASSLWTGDPYGYTF.

V gene TRBV29-1 combines with J gene TRBJ1-4; a possible D gene is TRBD1 (6 bases). V was pared by 0 bases and J by 8 bases, with 10 bases between. Germline V gene lookup returns CDR1 SQVTM and CDR2 ANQGSEA. This CDR3 comprises 13 residues. CDR3 protein: CSVEEGADEKLFF. CDR3 DNA: TGCAGCGTTGAAGAGGGGGCTGACGAAAAACTGTTTTTT.

This clone was recorded a few times. V usage is TRBV18 and J usage is TRBJ1-1; D might be TRBD1 (6 bases). Germline assignment: CDR1 KGHSH and CDR2 LQKENI. Trimming pared 1 base from V and 4 bases from J, leaving 13 bases between. The CDR3 is made up of 15 amino acids. CDR3 residues: CASSPLQGMGTEAFF. The DNA of the CDR3 is TGTGCCAGCTCACCACTCCAGGGGATGGGCACTGAAGCTTTCTTT.

This clone was seen more than once but under ten times. The chain is built from TRBV6-6 and TRBJ2-7; D is undetermined. Per germline, CDR1 MNHNY and CDR2 SVGAGI (reference sequence). The CDR3 covers 12 residues. The V and J ends lost 6 bases and 5 bases respectively, with 11 bases between them. The CDR3, as DNA: TGTGCCAGCAGCCTCGGAACGAACGAGCAGTACTTC. Its translation: CASSLGTNEQYF.

The J gene is TRBJ1-2, the V gene TRBV5-4; D perhaps matches TRBD1 (6 bases). The germline V and J ends were trimmed by 4 bases and 2 bases, with 15 bases remaining between them. Germline assignment: CDR1 SGHNT and CDR2 YYREEE (reference sequence). The CDR3 runs 15 residues. CDR3 in DNA: TGTGCCAGCAGCCAAGGGGATGACAGGAACTATGGCTACACCTTC. Its protein product is CASSQGDDRNYGYTF.

The sample holds a few counts of this clone. This rearrangement joins TRBV18 to TRBJ2-3, with D possibly TRBD2 on 6 matching bases. The CDR3 runs to 14 residues. From germline, CDR1 is KGHSH and CDR2 LQKENI. Trimming removed 0 bases from V and 6 bases from J, with 10 bases in between. For the CDR3, the DNA is TGTGCCAGCTCACCACCAGCGGGCCGGGATACGCAGTATTTT. This sequence encodes CASSPPAGRDTQYF.

V usage is TRBV5-1 and J usage is TRBJ2-7; no reliable D call. The CDR3 extends over 11 amino acids. V shed 4 bases and J shed 7 bases, with 9 bases lying between them. CDR1 is SGHRS, CDR2 YFSETQ, per germline. CDR3 loop: CASSLGEEQYF. CDR3 in DNA: TGCGCCAGCAGCCTGGGTGAAGAGCAGTACTTC. Filled out from reference TRBV5-1 and TRBJ2-7, the complete variable domain reads KAGVTQTPRYLIKTRGQQVTLSCSPISGHRSVSWYQQTPGQGLQFLFEYFSETQRNKGNFPGRFSGRQFSNSRSEMNVSTLELGDSALYLCASSLGEEQYFGPGTRLTVT.

V is TRBV7-9 and J is TRBJ1-6; no firm D call. CDR1 is SEHNR, CDR2 FQNEAQ, per germline (reference sequence). The CDR3 runs 13 residues. Between the trimmed V and J ends, which lost 5 bases and 10 bases, there was a span of 12 bases. The CDR3 here is CASSPTSASPLHF. For the CDR3, the DNA is TGTGCCAGCAGCCCGACATCGGCCTCACCCCTCCACTTT.

V gene TRBV9 combines with J gene TRBJ1-3; D is uncertain. This CDR3 contains 13 residues. V shed 1 base and J shed 16 bases, with 18 bases lying between them. CDR1 and CDR2 (germline): SGDLS, YYNGEE. CDR3 residues: CASSVRERSFPYF. The CDR3 DNA sequence: TGTGCCAGCAGCGTAAGAGAACGGAGCTTCCCCTATTTT. Filled out from reference TRBV9 and TRBJ1-3, the complete variable domain reads DSGVTQTPKHLITATGQRVTLRCSPRSGDLSVYWYQQSLDQGLQFLIQYYNGEERAKGNILERFSAQQFPDLHSELNLSSLELGDSALYFCASSVRERSFPYFGEGSWLTVV.

This chain links TRBV7-9 with TRBJ2-1; possible D gene TRBD1, 6 bases. CDR1 SEHNR and CDR2 FQNEAQ come from the germline V gene (reference sequence). The CDR3 totals 15 residues. V lost 2 bases, J lost 2 bases, and 10 bases lay in between. CDR3 bases: TGTGCCAGCAGCTTACAGGGGAGTACCTACAATGAGCAGTTCTTC. It codes for CASSLQGSTYNEQFF.

The V gene is TRBV19, the J gene TRBJ2-7; either TRBD1 or TRBD2 may fit D (6 bases each). The germline gives CDR1 LNHDA, CDR2 SQIVND (reference sequence). V was shortened by 7 bases and J by 0 bases, with 19 bases between the two germline ends. CDR3 length: 16 residues. The CDR3 DNA sequence: TGTGCCAGTACCCAGGGCACAGGGCGGGACTCCTACGAGCAGTACTTC. As protein: CASTQGTGRDSYEQYF.